This T cell receptor beta chain was observed in a study of lymphopenia after photon versus proton radiotherapy. Germline lookup yields CDR1 SGDLS and CDR2 YYNGEE. CDR3 length equals 20 residues. V was clipped by 0 bases and J by 1 base; unmatched bases: 10. Some clones are missing from TCRdb's copy, which holds only in-frame ones; the method was immunoSEQ multiplex PCR. The sample gives about 50,000 clones, around 90% of which show up once; roughly 18% is in the top ten. The sequenced sample was peripheral blood, obtained from a patient treated with photon-based radiotherapy. The receptor's source is a woman aged 35 to 49 with cholangiocarcinoma. The J gene is TRBJ2-6, the V gene TRBV9; 10 nucleotides line up with TRBD2. This CDR3 is CASSVGPLAGEGSGANVLTF. The CDR3, as DNA: TGTGCCAGCAGCGTAGGCCCTCTAGCGGGAGAGGGTTCTGGGGCCAACGTCCTGACTTTC.